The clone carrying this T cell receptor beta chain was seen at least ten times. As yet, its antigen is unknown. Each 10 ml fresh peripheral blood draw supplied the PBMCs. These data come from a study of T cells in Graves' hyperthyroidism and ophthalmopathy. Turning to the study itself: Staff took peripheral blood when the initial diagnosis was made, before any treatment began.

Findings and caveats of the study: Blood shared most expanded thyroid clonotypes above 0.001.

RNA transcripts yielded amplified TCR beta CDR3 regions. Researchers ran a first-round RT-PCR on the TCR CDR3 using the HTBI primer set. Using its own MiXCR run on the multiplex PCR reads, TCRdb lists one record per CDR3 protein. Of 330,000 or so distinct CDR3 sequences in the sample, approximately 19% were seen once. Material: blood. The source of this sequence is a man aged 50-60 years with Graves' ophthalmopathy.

The CDR3 nucleotides are TGTGCCAGCAGCTTAGCGGGATGGGACTACGAGCAGTACTTC. This sequence encodes CASSLAGWDYEQYF. The chain joins TRBV11-2 to TRBJ2-7; D is possibly TRBD2 (5 bases). CDR1 SGHAT and CDR2 FQNNGV come from the germline V gene. This CDR3 has 14 amino acids. Trimming stripped 1 base from V and 3 bases from J, with 10 bases between.